A single sample gave rise to the 4 T cell receptor beta chains below, sequenced in a study of cytomegalovirus exposure and HLA in healthy donors. TCRdb's table, derived via immunoSEQ multiplex PCR, lists solely in-frame clones and lacks some. This sample has tens of thousands of clones, with over 75% found just once. The source material was PBMCs. The source of these receptors is a woman in her twenties or thirties in good health and CMV-seronegative.

This clone was recorded only once. V usage is TRBV28 and J usage is TRBJ2-3; D unresolved. The CDR3 covers 15 residues. Germline values: CDR1 MDHEN, CDR2 SYDVKM. The V end lost 2 bases, the J end lost 0 bases, and 9 bases lay between the germline ends. The chain's CDR3 is CASSLTGSSTDTQYF. DNA for the CDR3: TGTGCCAGCAGTTTAACCGGGTCCAGCACAGATACGCAGTATTTT.

This clone was seen only once. The chain employs TRBV5-1 and TRBJ2-7; 7 bases are a match to TRBD1. Trimming at V came to 4 bases and at J to 0 bases, leaving 4 bases not matched to a gene. Germline V lookup: CDR1 SGHRS, CDR2 YFSETQ. The CDR3 runs 14 residues. CDR3 in amino acids: CASSLEGASYEQYF. The CDR3 DNA sequence: TGCGCCAGCAGCCTTGAGGGGGCCTCCTACGAGCAGTACTTC.

The chain is built from TRBV6-4 and TRBJ2-1, with 7 bases that match TRBD1. J gave up 5 bases and V 6 bases, and 4 bases lay outside the gene matches. Germline lookup yields CDR1 MRHNA and CDR2 SNTAGT. The CDR3 contains 13 residues. The CDR3 bases are TGTGCCAGCAGCCGGGACAGCAACAATGAGCAGTTCTTC. Translation gives CASSRDSNNEQFF.

This rearrangement joins TRBV5-1 to TRBJ1-2, with a possible D match to TRBD1 (6 bases). Germline assignment: CDR1 SGHRS and CDR2 YFSETQ. This CDR3 is 18 amino acids long. With 8 bases removed from V and 2 bases from J, the gap between germline ends came to 28 bases. Here the CDR3 reads CASPFARPEGDYNYGYTF. The CDR3 DNA reads TGCGCCAGTCCCTTTGCCCGGCCCGAGGGGGACTACAACTATGGCTACACCTTC.